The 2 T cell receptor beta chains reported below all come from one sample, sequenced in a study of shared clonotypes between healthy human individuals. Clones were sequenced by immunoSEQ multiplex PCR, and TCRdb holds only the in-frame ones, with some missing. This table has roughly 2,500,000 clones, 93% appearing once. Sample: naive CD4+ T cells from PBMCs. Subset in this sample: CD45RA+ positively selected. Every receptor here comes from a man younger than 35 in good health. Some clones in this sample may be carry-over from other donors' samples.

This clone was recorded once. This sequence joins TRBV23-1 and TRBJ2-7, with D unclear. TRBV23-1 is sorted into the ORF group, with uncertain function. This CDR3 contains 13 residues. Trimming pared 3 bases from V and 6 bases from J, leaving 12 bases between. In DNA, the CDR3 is TGCGCCAGCAGTCAGGAAATCCATCGCGAGCAGTACTTC. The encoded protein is CASSQEIHREQYF.

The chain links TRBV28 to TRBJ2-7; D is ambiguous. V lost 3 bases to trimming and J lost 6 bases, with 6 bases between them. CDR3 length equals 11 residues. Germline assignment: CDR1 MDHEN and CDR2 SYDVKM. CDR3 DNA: TGTGCCAGCAGTTTCCATGGCGAGCAGTACTTC. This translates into CASSFHGEQYF.